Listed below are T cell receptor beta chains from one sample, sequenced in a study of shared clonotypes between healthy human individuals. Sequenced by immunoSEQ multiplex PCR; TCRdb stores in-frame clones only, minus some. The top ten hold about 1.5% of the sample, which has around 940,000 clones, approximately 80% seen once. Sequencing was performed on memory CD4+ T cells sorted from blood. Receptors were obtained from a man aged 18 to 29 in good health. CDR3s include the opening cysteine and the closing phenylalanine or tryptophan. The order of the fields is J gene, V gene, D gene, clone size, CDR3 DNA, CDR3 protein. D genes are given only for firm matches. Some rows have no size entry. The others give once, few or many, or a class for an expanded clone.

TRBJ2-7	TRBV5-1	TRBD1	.	TGCGCCAGGGAGGACAGGGGTATGTACGAGCAGTACTTC	CAREDRGMYEQYF
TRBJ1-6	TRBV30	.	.	TGTGCCTGGAGTGTACAGCGTTCACCCCTCCACTTT	CAWSVQRSPLHF
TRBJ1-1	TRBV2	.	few	TGTGCCAGCAGTGGGGGGGCCAAGGGAGCTTTCTTT	CASSGGAKGAFF
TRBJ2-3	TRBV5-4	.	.	TGTGCCAGCAGCAGTAGGGTCCCAGATACGCAGTATTTT	CASSSRVPDTQYF
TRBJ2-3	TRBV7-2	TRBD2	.	TGTGCCAGCAGCTTACAGGGGACTAGCGCCTATACAGATACGCAGTATTTT	CASSLQGTSAYTDTQYF
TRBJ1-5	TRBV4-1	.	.	TGCGCCAGCAGCCAGGGGGCGAATCAGCCCCAGCATTTT	CASSQGANQPQHF
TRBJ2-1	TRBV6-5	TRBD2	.	TGTGCCAGCAGTTACTCTCCCCTAGCGGGAGGGAATGAGCAGTTCTTC	CASSYSPLAGGNEQFF
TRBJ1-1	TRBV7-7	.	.	TGTGCTAGCAGCCACAGGGTCACGAACACTGAAGCTTTCTTT	CASSHRVTNTEAFF
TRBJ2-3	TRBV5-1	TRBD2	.	TGCGCCAGCAGCTTCGATGCGGGAGTGTCAGATACGCAGTATTTT	CASSFDAGVSDTQYF
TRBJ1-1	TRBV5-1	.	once	TGCGCCAGCAGCTTGTCAACACGCTCTGGGAACACTGAAGCTTTCTTT	CASSLSTRSGNTEAFF
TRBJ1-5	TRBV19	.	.	TGTGCCAGTAGTATATTGGGGAGGAATCAGCCCCAGCATTTT	CASSILGRNQPQHF
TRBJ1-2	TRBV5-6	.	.	TGTGCCACCACTTTAACGGGGGGCGGCTACACCTTC	CATTLTGGGYTF
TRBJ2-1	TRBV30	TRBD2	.	TGTGCCTGGAGTGTGGGAGGGATAGAGCAGTTCTTC	CAWSVGGIEQFF
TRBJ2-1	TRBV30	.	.	TGTGCCTGGAGGCTGAGCCAAAATGAGCAGTTCTTC	CAWRLSQNEQFF
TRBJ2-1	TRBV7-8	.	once	TGTGCCAGCAGCTTAGCACCCTACAATGAGCAGTTCTTC	CASSLAPYNEQFF
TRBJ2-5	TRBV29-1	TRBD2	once	TGCGGCGTTGAAGATGGACTAGCTTTTTTCGAGACCCAGTACTTC	CGVEDGLAFFETQYF
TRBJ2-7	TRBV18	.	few	TGTGCCAGCTCACCACTTAGCTCCTACGAGCAGTACTTC	CASSPLSSYEQYF
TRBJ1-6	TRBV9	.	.	TGTGCCAGCAGCGTAGTCGAACATCCAGGCTCACCCCTCCACTTT	CASSVVEHPGSPLHF
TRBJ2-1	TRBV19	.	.	TGTGCCAGTAGTATCTCGTTAGCGGACTCCTACAATGAGCAGTTCTTC	CASSISLADSYNEQFF
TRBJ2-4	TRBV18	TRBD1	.	TGTGCCAGCTCACCAGACAGGGAGTGGGCCAAAAACATTCAGTACTTC	CASSPDREWAKNIQYF
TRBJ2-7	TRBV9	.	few	TGTGCCAGCATCATAATCGCGACCGGGACACCTACCTACGAGCAGTACTTC	CASIIIATGTPTYEQYF
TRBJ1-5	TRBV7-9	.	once	TGTGCCAGCAGCTTGAGAGGCAGCAATCAGCCCCAGCATTTT	CASSLRGSNQPQHF
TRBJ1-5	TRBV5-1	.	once	TGCGCCAGCAGTGAGTCCGGACAGCCCCAGCATTTT	CASSESGQPQHF
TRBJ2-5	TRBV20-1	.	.	TGCAGTGCTTGGGGCGGGGAGACCCAGTACTTC	CSAWGGETQYF